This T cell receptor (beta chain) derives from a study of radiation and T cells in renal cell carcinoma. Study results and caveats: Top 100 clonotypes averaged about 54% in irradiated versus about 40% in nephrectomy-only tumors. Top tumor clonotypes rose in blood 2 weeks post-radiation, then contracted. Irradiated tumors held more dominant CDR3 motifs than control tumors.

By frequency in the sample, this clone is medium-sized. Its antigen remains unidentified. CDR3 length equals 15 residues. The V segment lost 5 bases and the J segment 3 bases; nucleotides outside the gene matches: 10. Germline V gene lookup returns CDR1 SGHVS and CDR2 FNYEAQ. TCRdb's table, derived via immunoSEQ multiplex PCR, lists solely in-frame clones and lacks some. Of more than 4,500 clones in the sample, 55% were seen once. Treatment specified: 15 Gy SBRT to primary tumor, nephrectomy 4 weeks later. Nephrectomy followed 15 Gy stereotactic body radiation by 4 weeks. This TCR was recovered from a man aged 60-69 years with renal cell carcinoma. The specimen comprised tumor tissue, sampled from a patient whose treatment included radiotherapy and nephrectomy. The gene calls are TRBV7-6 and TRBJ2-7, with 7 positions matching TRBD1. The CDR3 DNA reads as TGTGCCAGCAGCCGGGGTTCGGGACAGTACTACGAGCAGTACTTC. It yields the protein CASSRGSGQYYEQYF.